This section outlines one TCR beta chain sequence together with its context. Germline V gene sequence: CDR1 MNHEY, CDR2 SMNVEV (reference sequence). This CDR3 comprises 15 residues. V lost 3 bases and J lost 3, with 11 bases in between. The source of the sample is a study of blood T cell repertoires in COVID-19. Across the whole study: Sites in the United States, Italy and Spain provided acute and convalescent COVID-19 samples.

Sequencing was performed with immunoSEQ multiplex PCR; in TCRdb, only in-frame clones are kept and a portion is missing. The repertoire holds fewer than 250,000 clones, with approximately 90% as singletons. The V call is TRBV27, the J call TRBJ2-2, with TRBD2 as a possible D gene (6 bases). This sequence originates from a woman aged 40-49 years with acute or convalescent COVID-19. Sequencing input: peripheral blood. In DNA form, the CDR3 reads TGTGCCAGCAGTTTGCGGGGCCGGGACACCGGGGAGCTGTTTTTT. It yields the protein CASSLRGRDTGELFF.